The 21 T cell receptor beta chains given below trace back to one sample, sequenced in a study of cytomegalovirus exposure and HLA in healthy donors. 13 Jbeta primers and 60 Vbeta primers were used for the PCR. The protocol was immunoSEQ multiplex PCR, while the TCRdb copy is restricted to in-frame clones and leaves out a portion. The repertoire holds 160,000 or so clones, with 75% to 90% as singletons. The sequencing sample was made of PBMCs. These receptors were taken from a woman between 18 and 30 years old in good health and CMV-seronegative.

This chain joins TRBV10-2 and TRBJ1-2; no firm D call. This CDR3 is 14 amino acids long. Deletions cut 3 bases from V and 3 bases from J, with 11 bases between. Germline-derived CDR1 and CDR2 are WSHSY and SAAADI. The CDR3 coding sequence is TGCGCCAGCAGTGAACCGTGGCAGGACTATGGCTACACCTTC. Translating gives CASSEPWQDYGYTF.

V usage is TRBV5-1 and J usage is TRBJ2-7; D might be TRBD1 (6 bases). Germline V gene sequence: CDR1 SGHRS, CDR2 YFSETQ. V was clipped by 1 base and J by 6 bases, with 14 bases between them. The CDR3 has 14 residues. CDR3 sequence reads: CASSLYPGDGEQYF. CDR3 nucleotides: TGCGCCAGCAGCTTGTATCCAGGGGATGGCGAGCAGTACTTC.

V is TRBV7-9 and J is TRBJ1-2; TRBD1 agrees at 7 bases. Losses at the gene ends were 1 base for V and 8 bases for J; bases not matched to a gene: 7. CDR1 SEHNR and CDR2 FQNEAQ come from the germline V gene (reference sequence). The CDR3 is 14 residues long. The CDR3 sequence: CASSLVRTGLGYTF. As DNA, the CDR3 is TGTGCCAGCAGCTTAGTTCGGACAGGCCTCGGCTACACCTTC.

This CDR3 reads CASSSLHRDIFYEQYF. The CDR3 coding sequence is TGTGCCAGCAGTAGCCTCCACCGGGACATTTTCTACGAGCAGTACTTC. The chain has TRBV6-6 and TRBJ2-7, with D maybe TRBD1 (6 bases). V lost 5 bases, J lost 3 bases, and 20 bases lay in between. Germline V lookup: CDR1 MNHNY, CDR2 SVGAGI (reference sequence). This CDR3 is built from 16 residues.

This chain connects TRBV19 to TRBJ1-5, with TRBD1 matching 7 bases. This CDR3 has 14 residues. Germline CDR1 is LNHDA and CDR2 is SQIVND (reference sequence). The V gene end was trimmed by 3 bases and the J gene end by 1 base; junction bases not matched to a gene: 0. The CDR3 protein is CASSMTGSNQPQHF. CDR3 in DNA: TGTGCCAGTAGTATGACAGGGAGCAATCAGCCCCAGCATTTT.

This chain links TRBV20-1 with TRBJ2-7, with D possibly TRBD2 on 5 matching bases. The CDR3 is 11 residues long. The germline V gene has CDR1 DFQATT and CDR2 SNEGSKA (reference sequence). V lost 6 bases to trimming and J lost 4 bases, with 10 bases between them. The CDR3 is CSAVSGYEQYF. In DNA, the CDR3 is TGCAGTGCCGTCTCGGGATACGAGCAGTACTTC.

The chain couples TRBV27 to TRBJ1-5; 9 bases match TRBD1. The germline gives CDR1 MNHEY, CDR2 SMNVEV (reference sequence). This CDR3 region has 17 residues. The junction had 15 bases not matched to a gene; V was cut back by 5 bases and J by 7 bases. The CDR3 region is CASSPLVGTGLDQPQHF. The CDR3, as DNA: TGTGCCAGCAGTCCTCTAGTCGGGACAGGGCTCGACCAGCCCCAGCATTTT.

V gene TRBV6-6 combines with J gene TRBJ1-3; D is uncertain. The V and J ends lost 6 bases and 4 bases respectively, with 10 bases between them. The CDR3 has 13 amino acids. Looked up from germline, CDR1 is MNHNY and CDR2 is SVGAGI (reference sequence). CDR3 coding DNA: TGTGCCAGCAGCCCTAGGAGGGGAAACACCATATATTTT. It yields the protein CASSPRRGNTIYF.

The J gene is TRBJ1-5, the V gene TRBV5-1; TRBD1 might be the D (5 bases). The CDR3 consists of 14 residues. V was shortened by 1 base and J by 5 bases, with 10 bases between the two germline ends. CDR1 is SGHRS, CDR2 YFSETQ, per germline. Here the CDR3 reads CASSLSTGDQPQHF. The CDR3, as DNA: TGCGCCAGCAGCTTGTCGACGGGGGATCAGCCCCAGCATTTT.

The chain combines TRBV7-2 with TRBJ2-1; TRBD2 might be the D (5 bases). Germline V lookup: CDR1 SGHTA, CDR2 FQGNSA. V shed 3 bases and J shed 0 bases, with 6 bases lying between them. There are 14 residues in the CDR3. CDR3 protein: CASSFGSSYNEQFF. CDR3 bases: TGTGCCAGCAGCTTTGGGAGCTCCTACAATGAGCAGTTCTTC.

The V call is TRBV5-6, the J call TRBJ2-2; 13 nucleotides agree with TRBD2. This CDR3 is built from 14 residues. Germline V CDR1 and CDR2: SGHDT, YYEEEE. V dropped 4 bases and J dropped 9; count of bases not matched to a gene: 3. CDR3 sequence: CASSPGLAGRELFF. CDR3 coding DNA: TGTGCCAGCAGCCCGGGACTAGCGGGAAGGGAGCTGTTTTTT.

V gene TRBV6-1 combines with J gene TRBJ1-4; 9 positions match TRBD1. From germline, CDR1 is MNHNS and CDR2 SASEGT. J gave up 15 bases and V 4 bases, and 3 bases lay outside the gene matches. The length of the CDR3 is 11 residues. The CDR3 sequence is CASSARTGVFF. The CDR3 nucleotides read TGTGCCAGCAGTGCCCGGACAGGGGTGTTTTTT.

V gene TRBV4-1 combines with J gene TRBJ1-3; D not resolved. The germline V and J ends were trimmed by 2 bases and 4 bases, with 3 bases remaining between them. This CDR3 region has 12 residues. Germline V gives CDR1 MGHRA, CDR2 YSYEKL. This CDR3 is CASSQPGNTIYF. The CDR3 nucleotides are TGCGCCAGCAGCCAACCAGGAAACACCATATATTTT.

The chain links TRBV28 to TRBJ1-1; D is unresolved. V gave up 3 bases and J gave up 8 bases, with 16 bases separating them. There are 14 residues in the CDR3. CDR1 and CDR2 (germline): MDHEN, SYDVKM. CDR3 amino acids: CASSFWTEGKEAFF. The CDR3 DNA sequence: TGTGCCAGCAGTTTTTGGACCGAGGGTAAGGAAGCTTTCTTT.

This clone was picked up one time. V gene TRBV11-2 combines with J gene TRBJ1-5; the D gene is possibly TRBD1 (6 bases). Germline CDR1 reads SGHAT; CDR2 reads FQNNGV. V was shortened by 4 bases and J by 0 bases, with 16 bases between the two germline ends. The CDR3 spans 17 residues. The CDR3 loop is CASSSGTSPFSNQPQHF. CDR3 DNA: TGTGCCAGCAGCTCCGGGACATCACCTTTTAGCAATCAGCCCCAGCATTTT.

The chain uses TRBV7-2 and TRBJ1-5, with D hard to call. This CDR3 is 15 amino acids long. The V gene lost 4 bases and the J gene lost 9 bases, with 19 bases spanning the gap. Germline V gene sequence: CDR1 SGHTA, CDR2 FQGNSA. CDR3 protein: CASSSEGVLSGPQHF. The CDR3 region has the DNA TGTGCCAGCAGCTCCGAGGGCGTCCTTTCTGGGCCCCAGCATTTT.

CDR3 sequence reads: CAIFRDRGYEQYF. In DNA, the CDR3 is TGTGCCATCTTCCGGGACAGGGGCTACGAGCAGTACTTC. The V and J genes are TRBV2 and TRBJ2-7; 10 bases align to TRBD1. CDR1 and CDR2 (germline): SNHLY, FYNNEI. This CDR3 comprises 13 residues. Trimming removed 10 bases from V and 3 bases from J; junction bases left unmatched: 6.

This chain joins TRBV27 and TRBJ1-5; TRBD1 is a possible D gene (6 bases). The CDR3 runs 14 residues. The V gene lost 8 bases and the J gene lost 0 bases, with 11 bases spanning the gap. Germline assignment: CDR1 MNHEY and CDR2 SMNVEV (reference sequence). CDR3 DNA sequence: TGTGCCAGCTCGACAGGTTATAGCAATCAGCCCCAGCATTTT. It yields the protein CASSTGYSNQPQHF.

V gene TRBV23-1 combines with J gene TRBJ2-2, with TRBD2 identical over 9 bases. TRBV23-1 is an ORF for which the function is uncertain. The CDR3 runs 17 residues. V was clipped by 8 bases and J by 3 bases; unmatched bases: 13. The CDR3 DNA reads TGCGCCAGCCCCGTGGGGGCTAGCGGGACATACACCGGGGAGCTGTTTTTT. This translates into CASPVGASGTYTGELFF.

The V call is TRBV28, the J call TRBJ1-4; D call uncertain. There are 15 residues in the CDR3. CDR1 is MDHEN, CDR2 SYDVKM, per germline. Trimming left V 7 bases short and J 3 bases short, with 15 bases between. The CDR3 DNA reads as TGTGCCAGCACCGGGAGGGTATCGCCTAATGAAAAACTGTTTTTT. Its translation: CASTGRVSPNEKLFF.

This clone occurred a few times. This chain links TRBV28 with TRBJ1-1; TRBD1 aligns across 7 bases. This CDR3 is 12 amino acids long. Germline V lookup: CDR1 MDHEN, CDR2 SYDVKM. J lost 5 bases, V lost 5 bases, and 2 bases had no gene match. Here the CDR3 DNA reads TGTGCCAGCAGTACAGGGGATACTGAAGCTTTCTTT. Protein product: CASSTGDTEAFF.